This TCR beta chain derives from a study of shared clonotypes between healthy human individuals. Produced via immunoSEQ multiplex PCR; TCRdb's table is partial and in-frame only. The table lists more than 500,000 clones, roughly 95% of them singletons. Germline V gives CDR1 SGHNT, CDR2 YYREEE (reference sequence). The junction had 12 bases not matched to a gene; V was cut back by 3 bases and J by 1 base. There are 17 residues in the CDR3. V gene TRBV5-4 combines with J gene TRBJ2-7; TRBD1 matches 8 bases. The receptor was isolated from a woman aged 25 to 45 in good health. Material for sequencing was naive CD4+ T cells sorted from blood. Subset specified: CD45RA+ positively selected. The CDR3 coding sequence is TGTGCCAGCAGCTCAAAAACCGGGACAGGCCTATCCTACGAGCAGTACTTC. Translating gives CASSSKTGTGLSYEQYF.